The entry below gives a single TCR beta chain sequence along with its context. Its antigen is unidentified. The data stem from a study of T cells in tuberculosis. On the study more broadly: This South African cohort compared adolescents with or without latent tuberculosis against adults with active tuberculosis. PBMC were archived before or within 7 days of starting treatment.

The CDR3 is 14 residues long. With 2 bases removed from V and 4 bases from J, the gap between germline ends came to 8 bases. CDR1 is MGHRA and CDR2 is YSYEKL in the germline V gene. Only in-frame clones appear in the TCRdb table, and some are missing; sequencing was by immunoSEQ multiplex PCR. This table holds roughly 35,000 clones, roughly nine tenths found once. Study observations and caveats: Shorter CDR3-alpha in active tuberculosis partly drove smaller distances.

Noted time point: new active TB diagnosis, blood taken before or within 7 days of starting treatment. This clonotype was sampled from an adult with tuberculosis. Some clones in this sample may be carry-over from other donors' samples. The sample consisted of PBMCs, taken at tuberculosis diagnosis. The rearrangement joins TRBV4-1 to TRBJ1-4, with D unclear. CDR3 region: CASSQFAYNEKLFF. For the CDR3, the DNA is TGCGCCAGCAGCCAATTTGCGTATAATGAAAAACTGTTTTTT.